This is a list of T cell receptor beta chains from one sample in a study of blood T cells in healthy people across ages. TCRdb independently ran MiXCR on the 5' RACE reads; one entry per CDR3 protein. The repertoire consists of roughly 1,500,000 distinct CDR3 sequences, with approximately 42% occurring once and the leading ten covering 7.9%. Sequencing was done on a sample of blood. The receptors here all came from a woman between 18 and 29 years old in good health. The CDR3 runs from the conserved cysteine through the conserved F or W. A D gene is named only where the DNA matches it firmly. Clone size appears in some rows only: once, few, many, or a class for an expanded clone.

size,J,V,D,DNA,CDR3
once,TRBJ2-1,TRBV12-3/TRBV12-4,TRBD2,TGTGCCAGCAGTCGGACTAGCGGCCCCGGTGTTGGGCAGTTCTTC,CASSRTSGPGVGQFF
few,TRBJ2-4,TRBV5-1,TRBD2,TGCGCCAGCAGCTTGGTGACTAGCGGGAGTGTTACTGCCAAAAACATTCAGTACTTC,CASSLVTSGSVTAKNIQYF
few,TRBJ2-1,TRBV4-2,NA,TGTGCCAGCAGCCCCCGGAGGGGGTACTACAATGAGCAGTTCTTC,CASSPRRGYYNEQFF
NA,TRBJ2-5,TRBV15,NA,TGTGCCACCAGCAGACTCAGTCAAGAGACCCAGTACTTC,CATSRLSQETQYF
NA,TRBJ1-5,TRBV6-1,NA,TGTGCCAGCAGCCCTGGGGGGGGAACACCTAGCAATCAGCCCCAGCATTTT,CASSPGGGTPSNQPQHF
NA,TRBJ1-2,TRBV7-2,TRBD1,TGTGCCAGCAGCTTAGTATCCGTTGGGACAGGGGGATTACTCAACTATGGCTACACCTTC,CASSLVSVGTGGLLNYGYTF
once,TRBJ1-2,TRBV25-1,NA,TGTGCCAGCAGTCCGCTCAGTTCTAACTATGGCTACACCTTC,CASSPLSSNYGYTF
once,TRBJ2-3,TRBV5-4,TRBD2,TGTGCCAGCAGCTTGGGAAGCGGGGGGAGCACAGATACGCAGTATTTT,CASSLGSGGSTDTQYF
NA,TRBJ2-7,TRBV28,NA,TGTGCCAGCAGCTTAGGTAGCCAGGGCCACGAGCAGTACTTC,CASSLGSQGHEQYF
few,TRBJ2-7,TRBV7-9,NA,TGTGCCAGCAGCTTAGTTCTATCACCCTACGAGCAGTACTTC,CASSLVLSPYEQYF
NA,TRBJ2-1,TRBV28,NA,TGTGCCAGCAGTTTAGGGACAAGGGGGTTCTTC,CASSLGTRGFF
few,TRBJ2-3,TRBV12-3/TRBV12-4,NA,TGTGCCAGCGAGTCTGGGACAGATACGCAGTATTTT,CASESGTDTQYF
NA,TRBJ1-2,TRBV10-3,TRBD1,TGTGCCATCAGTGGACAGGGGAACGCTCCCGAATATGGCTACACCTTC,CAISGQGNAPEYGYTF